This T cell receptor beta chain was sequenced for a study of response to subunit inactivated influenza vaccine. TCRdb itself ran the RT-PCR reads through MiXCR, one entry per CDR3 protein. There are around 300,000 distinct CDR3 sequences in the sample; approximately 21% occur only once, and about 9.4% lies in the top ten. This clonotype was sampled from a man aged 50-75 years who received an inactivated influenza vaccine. Sample: PBMCs from blood, taken about 20 months after vaccination.

CDR3 in DNA: TGTGCCAGCAGCGGAGGACTAGCGGGGGCCCGGGGCCATACGCAGTATTTT. Translation: CASSGGLAGARGHTQYF. V usage is TRBV7-2 and J usage is TRBJ2-3; the match to TRBD2 covers 13 bases. Per the germline V gene, CDR1 is SGHTA and CDR2 is FQGNSA. The CDR3 spans 17 residues. The ends lost 5 bases at V and 7 bases at J; junction bases unmatched: 12.